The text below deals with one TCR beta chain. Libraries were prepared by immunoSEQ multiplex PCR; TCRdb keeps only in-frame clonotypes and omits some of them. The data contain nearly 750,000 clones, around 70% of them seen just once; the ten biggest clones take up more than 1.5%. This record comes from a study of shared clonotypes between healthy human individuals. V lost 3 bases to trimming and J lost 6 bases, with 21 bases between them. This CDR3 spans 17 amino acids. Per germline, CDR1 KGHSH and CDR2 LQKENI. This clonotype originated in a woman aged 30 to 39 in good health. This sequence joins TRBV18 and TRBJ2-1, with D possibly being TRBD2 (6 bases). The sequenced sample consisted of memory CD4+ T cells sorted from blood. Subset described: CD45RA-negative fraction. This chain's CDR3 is CASSPRQGRPPFNEQFF. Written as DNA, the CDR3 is TGTGCCAGCTCACCTCGGCAAGGGAGGCCCCCCTTCAATGAGCAGTTCTTC.